These 13 T cell receptor beta chains came from one sample sequenced in a study of T cells in localized non-small cell lung cancer (dated by TCRdb to between 2020 and 2021). The receptor library was made with the immunoSEQ multiplex PCR assay. Not all clones reach the TCRdb copy of this immuneACCESS table, which keeps in-frame sequences only. Checked studies attribute under half of the gap to unresolved V genes and leave the rest unexplained. The table for this sample lists fewer than 15,000 clones; approximately 28% of them were counted only once. Of the sample, 7.2% falls within the top ten clones. Sample: lung tumor tissue, taken before any cancer treatment. The origin of the receptors is a female donor over 55 with stage I lung adenocarcinoma.

The genes are TRBV18 and TRBJ2-7; the match to TRBD1 covers 9 bases. The junction had 8 bases not matched to a gene; V was cut back by 2 bases and J by 3 bases. The CDR3 extends over 16 amino acids. Germline CDR1 KGHSH, CDR2 LQKENI. The CDR3 loop is CASSPTRLDRGYEQYF. The CDR3 DNA follows: TGTGCCAGCTCACCAACTAGGTTGGACAGGGGCTACGAGCAGTACTTC.

This clone was counted many times. The rearrangement joins TRBV9 to TRBJ1-2, with D tentatively TRBD1 (6 bases). The V end was cut by 4 bases, the J end by 3 bases, with 19 bases between. CDR1 and CDR2 (germline): SGDLS, YYNGEE. This CDR3 region has 16 residues. The DNA of the CDR3 is TGTGCCAGCAGCCCCAGAACAGGGTACGGGGACTATGGCTACACCTTC. Amino acids: CASSPRTGYGDYGYTF.

This clone was counted only a few times. V is TRBV6-8 and J is TRBJ2-1; 8 bases line up with TRBD1. J lost 1 base, V lost 5 bases, and 1 base had no gene match. CDR3 length equals 14 residues. Germline V gene sequence: CDR1 MNHGY, CDR2 SAAAGT. CDR3 region: CASSRQGSYNEQFF. Here the CDR3 DNA reads TGTGCCAGCAGTCGACAGGGGTCCTACAATGAGCAGTTCTTC.

Only a few counts were recorded for this clone. The chain carries TRBV30 and TRBJ2-5, with D unclear. The CDR3 sequence is 11 residues long. CDR1 is GTSNPN and CDR2 is SVGIG in the germline V gene (reference sequence). Deletions cut 2 bases from V and 3 bases from J, with 4 bases between. The CDR3 here is CAWSFKETQYF. In nucleotides, the CDR3 is TGTGCCTGGAGTTTTAAAGAGACCCAGTACTTC.

V usage is TRBV6-8 and J usage is TRBJ2-7; D remains unclear. V was clipped by 5 bases and J by 2 bases, with 16 bases between them. The germline V gene has CDR1 MNHGY and CDR2 SAAAGT. The CDR3 totals 15 residues. CDR3 residues: CASSQPPSLTYEQYF. The CDR3 region has the DNA TGTGCCAGCAGTCAGCCTCCGAGTCTCACCTACGAGCAGTACTTC.

This clone showed up just a few times. The chain joins TRBV6-8 to TRBJ1-2, with D perhaps TRBD1 (5 bases). Trimming shortened V by 2 bases and J by 1 base, and 11 bases separated the two germline ends. The CDR3 is made up of 15 amino acids. CDR1 is MNHGY, CDR2 SAAAGT, per germline. CDR3 region: CASSYQGGVNYGYTF. The CDR3 DNA reads as TGTGCCAGCAGTTACCAGGGCGGAGTTAACTATGGCTACACCTTC.

J is TRBJ1-5 and V is TRBV15, with a tentative D call TRBD1 (6 bases). Trimming cost V 0 bases and J 3 bases, with 12 bases left between them. CDR1 LNHNV and CDR2 YYDKDF come from the germline V gene (reference sequence). The length of the CDR3 is 16 residues. CDR3 in amino acids: CATSRDVTGYNQPQHF. The CDR3, as DNA: TGTGCCACCAGCAGAGATGTTACAGGGTACAATCAGCCCCAGCATTTT.

CDR3 region: CAWGLTGGGNTIYF. The CDR3 coding sequence is TGTGCCTGGGGACTAACAGGGGGGGGAAACACCATATATTTT. The chain joins TRBV30 to TRBJ1-3, with 8 nucleotides matching TRBD1. The V segment lost 5 bases and the J segment 4 bases; nucleotides outside the gene matches: 7. Germline V lookup: CDR1 GTSNPN, CDR2 SVGIG (reference sequence). This CDR3 is built from 14 residues.

This clone was found a few times. The rearrangement uses TRBV6-8 and TRBJ1-2; a weak D match, TRBD1 (6 bases). CDR1 MNHGY and CDR2 SAAAGT come from the germline V gene. Trimming cost V 10 bases and J 2 bases, with 26 bases left between them. The CDR3 covers 17 residues. DNA of the CDR3: TGTGCCATCGCCCGAGTGGGCCTCCAGGGGTTGAACTATGGCTACACCTTC. This codes for CAIARVGLQGLNYGYTF.

The sample holds one count of this clone. This chain connects TRBV18 to TRBJ1-1; D ambiguous. CDR3 length: 14 amino acids. CDR1 and CDR2 from the germline V gene are KGHSH and LQKENI. V lost 3 bases and J 1 base, leaving 9 bases between the germline ends. The CDR3 nucleotides read TGTGCCAGCTCACCCAAGACATCGAACACTGAAGCTTTCTTT. It encodes CASSPKTSNTEAFF.

This clone was seen more than once but under ten times. CDR3 nucleotides: TGTGCCAGTAGTATAGAGACAGGGAGAATCGATGGCTACACCTTC. This translates into CASSIETGRIDGYTF. V usage is TRBV19 and J usage is TRBJ1-2, with TRBD1 matching over 7 bases. V gave up 0 bases and J gave up 6 bases; unmatched junction bases: 7. Germline V gene lookup returns CDR1 LNHDA and CDR2 SQIVND (reference sequence). The CDR3 sequence is 15 residues long. The variable domain in full, with the rest retrieved from reference TRBV19 and TRBJ1-2, is DGGITQSPKYLFRKEGQNVTLSCEQNLNHDAMYWYRQDPGQGLRLIYYSQIVNDFQKGDIAEGYSVSREKKESFPLTVTSAQKNPTAFYLCASSIETGRIDGYTFGSGTRLTVV.

This clone qualifies as medium-sized. The V call is TRBV19, the J call TRBJ1-2, with D perhaps TRBD1 (6 bases). The CDR3 has 12 residues. Germline CDR1 and CDR2: LNHDA and SQIVND (reference sequence). V gave up 5 bases and J gave up 4 bases, with 8 bases separating them. The CDR3 DNA reads TGTGCCAGTAGTCAGGGGCTCTATGGCTACACCTTC. It encodes CASSQGLYGYTF.

This clone has a handful of counts. CDR3 in amino acids: CASSVDPSAGNTIYF. The CDR3, as DNA: TGTGCCAGCAGCGTAGACCCATCGGCTGGAAACACCATATATTTT. The rearrangement links TRBV9 to TRBJ1-3; D call uncertain. This CDR3 is 15 amino acids long. Trimming took 0 bases from V and 2 from J, leaving 9 bases between them. Germline V gives CDR1 SGDLS, CDR2 YYNGEE.